Sequencing of this T cell receptor (beta chain) was carried out in a study of cytomegalovirus exposure and HLA in healthy donors. Study-level results: Presence/absence analysis assumed near-uniform sequencing depth across donors. The availability of immune exposure information extended only to CMV serostatus. Later analysis demonstrated an association between a missense DCLRE1C variant and TCR beta V- and J-gene trimming. It was shown in a later analysis that HLA-associated TCR beta chains were more clonally expanded than other, equally common chains.

This clone has more than one count but fewer than ten. The antigen remains undetermined. V was pared by 1 base and J by 7 bases, with 5 bases between. The CDR3 spans 12 residues. The germline gives CDR1 KGHSH, CDR2 LQKENI. The PCR was carried out with 60 Vbeta primers and 13 Jbeta primers. Using immunoSEQ multiplex PCR, the repertoire was profiled, and TCRdb retains in-frame clones only, with some absent. The sample has around 100,000 clones, roughly 66% seen once. The receptor was isolated from a woman under 40 in good health and CMV-seronegative. The sample was PBMCs. This sequence joins TRBV18 and TRBJ2-1, with D maybe TRBD1 (5 bases). CDR3 coding DNA: TGTGCCAGCTCACCACAGGGGAATGAGCAGTTCTTC. This gives the protein CASSPQGNEQFF.